The 22 T cell receptor beta chains below come from one sample, sequenced in a study of regulatory T cells in long-lasting Graves disease (dated by TCRdb to the early 2020s). The time point label on this specimen signifies: newly diagnosed GD, antithyroid drugs for less than 3 months. For both TCR sequencing and RNA sequencing, RNA was extracted from PBMCs using TRIzol. Library method: multiplex PCR. Sequencing relied on an Illumina HiSeq 4000. TCR beta libraries were built with iRepertoire HTBI primers and Arm-PCR amplification of CDR3 regions. TCRdb itself trimmed the public reads at Q25 with fastp, ran MiXCR and retained productive beta chains. Each record represents a unique CDR3 protein, reported with the most common genes and DNA among its rows. This sample comprises some 400,000 distinct CDR3 sequences, more than 13% of them detected only once. The ten most abundant clones make up over 15% of the sample.

These same records also appear under a second study, on T cells in Graves' hyperthyroidism and ophthalmopathy.

Specimen: peripheral blood mononuclear cells (PBMCs), collected at new diagnosis, from a patient treated with antithyroid drugs. These receptors were collected from a woman aged 25 to 39 with Graves disease. Donor details come from another sample of the same person, matched by shared clones.

The chain joins TRBV24-1 to TRBJ2-6, with D unclear. Germline CDR1 reads KGHDR; CDR2 reads SFDVKD. Trimming pared 0 bases from V and 0 bases from J, leaving 5 bases between. The CDR3 is 16 amino acids. The CDR3 DNA is TGTGCCACCAGTGATTTGTCGGACTCTGGGGCCAACGTCCTGACTTTC. Its protein is CATSDLSDSGANVLTF.

The table lists this clonotype with a few counts. The chain links TRBV5-1 to TRBJ1-1; the D is unclear. Looked up from germline, CDR1 is SGHRS and CDR2 is YFSETQ. This CDR3 is built from 15 residues. V gave up 1 base and J gave up 0 bases, with 10 bases separating them. CDR3 residues: CASSLSVRLNTEAFF. In DNA form, the CDR3 reads TGCGCCAGCAGCTTGTCAGTCAGACTGAACACTGAAGCTTTCTTT.

The V gene is TRBV15, the J gene TRBJ2-7; TRBD2 matches 7 bases. J gave up 5 bases and V 4 bases, and 2 bases lay outside the gene matches. Germline CDR1 LNHNV, CDR2 YYDKDF (reference sequence). The CDR3 has 12 residues. The CDR3 nucleotides are TGTGCCACCAGCACGGGGGGTGACGAGCAGTACTTC. Residues: CATSTGGDEQYF.

The chain joins TRBV12-3 or TRBV12-4 to TRBJ1-2, with D hard to call. Trimming pared 5 bases from V and 2 bases from J, leaving 12 bases between. The CDR3 runs to 14 residues. The CDR3: CASSDALGNYGYTF. CDR3 sequence (DNA): TGTGCCAGCAGTGACGCCCTTGGGAACTATGGCTACACCTTC.

The table lists this clonotype with a few counts. The chain joins TRBV28 to TRBJ2-2; D is perhaps TRBD2 (6 bases). Germline V gene sequence: CDR1 MDHEN, CDR2 SYDVKM. V dropped 5 bases and J dropped 4 bases, with 17 bases sitting between them. The CDR3 totals 16 residues. The CDR3 reads CASSPSGTLSTGELFF. In DNA, the CDR3 is TGTGCCAGCAGTCCATCCGGGACTTTGAGCACCGGGGAGCTGTTTTTT.

This clonotype has at least ten counts. The gene calls are TRBV20-1 and TRBJ2-1; 8 bases are a match to TRBD1. The CDR3 consists of 13 residues. Trimming took 7 bases from V and 2 from J; bases not matched to a gene: 4. Germline assignment: CDR1 DFQATT and CDR2 SNEGSKA (reference sequence). The CDR3 DNA follows: TGCAGTGTAGAGGACAGGGCCTACAATGAGCAGTTCTTC. It translates to CSVEDRAYNEQFF.

This clonotype was seen at least ten times. V gene TRBV27 combines with J gene TRBJ2-4; the D gene is possibly TRBD1 (5 bases). Trimming cost V 5 bases and J 1 base, with 15 bases left between them. This CDR3 region has 16 residues. The germline CDR1 and CDR2 sequences are MNHEY and SMNVEV (reference sequence). Written as DNA, the CDR3 is TGTGCCAGCAGTCCCCAGGGTATTGGGGCCAAAAACATTCAGTACTTC. Translating it yields CASSPQGIGAKNIQYF.

The rearrangement joins TRBV3-1 to TRBJ1-4; possible D gene TRBD1, 5 bases. V was shortened by 5 bases and J by 5 bases, with 18 bases between the two germline ends. This CDR3 spans 16 amino acids. Germline V lookup: CDR1 LGHDT, CDR2 YNNKEL (reference sequence). The CDR3 region has the DNA TGTGCCAGCAGCTCCCACCGGGGGGAGGGGAATGAAAAACTGTTTTTT. Protein product: CASSSHRGEGNEKLFF.

The table lists this clonotype with many counts. This sequence joins TRBV10-3 and TRBJ2-7; 7 bases agree with TRBD1. J was trimmed by 0 bases and V by 9 bases; bases with no gene match: 2. Germline-derived CDR1 and CDR2 are ENHRY and SYGVKD. The CDR3 is 12 amino acids. The CDR3 DNA follows: TGTGCCATTCGGGACAGCTCCTACGAGCAGTACTTC. Its translation is CAIRDSSYEQYF.

As for this clonotype: This could be a read error, since a much larger clone is one nucleotide away. V gene TRBV20-1 combines with J gene TRBJ1-1; 7 bases align to TRBD1. The J segment lost 6 bases and the V segment lost 6 bases, leaving 10 bases of the junction unmatched. The CDR3 has 13 residues. CDR1 and CDR2 (germline): DFQATT, SNEGSKA (reference sequence). CDR3 in DNA: TGCAGTGCGATTAGACAGGGCTGCTCTGAAGCTTTCTTT. Its translation: CSAIRQGCSEAFF.

This clonotype was recorded at least ten times. The rearrangement uses TRBV2 and TRBJ1-6; D gene ambiguous. The germline V gene has CDR1 SNHLY and CDR2 FYNNEI. V lost 7 bases and J lost 9, with 19 bases in between. The CDR3 is made up of 15 amino acids. The CDR3 is CASTRAAQETSPLHF. The CDR3 DNA reads as TGTGCCAGCACCCGAGCGGCGCAGGAAACTTCACCCCTCCACTTT.

The sample holds many counts of this clonotype. The rearrangement links TRBV6-5 to TRBJ1-1; D is possibly TRBD1 (6 bases). V was clipped by 3 bases and J by 4 bases, with 18 bases between them. The length of the CDR3 is 16 residues. Looked up from germline, CDR1 is MNHEY and CDR2 is SVGAGI. The CDR3 DNA is TGTGCCAGCAGTTATCGGGGGGCTAGGAGAACCACTGAAGCTTTCTTT. It codes for CASSYRGARRTTEAFF.

The chain employs TRBV15 and TRBJ1-3; TRBD1 is a possible D gene (5 bases). This CDR3 contains 17 residues. V lost 4 bases and J 0 bases, leaving 16 bases between the germline ends. Germline lookup yields CDR1 LNHNV and CDR2 YYDKDF (reference sequence). CDR3 protein: CATSTRQQLISGNTIYF. CDR3 bases: TGTGCCACCAGCACTCGACAGCAACTAATCTCTGGAAACACCATATATTTT.

This clonotype was counted ten times or more. This chain joins TRBV6-1 and TRBJ2-1; D ambiguous. Trimming stripped 4 bases from V and 10 bases from J, with 23 bases between. The CDR3 is 16 amino acids. Looked up from germline, CDR1 is MNHNS and CDR2 is SASEGT. The CDR3 sequence: CASSGGGDSPVVEQFF. CDR3 nucleotide sequence: TGTGCCAGCAGTGGAGGCGGAGACTCCCCGGTTGTGGAGCAGTTCTTC.

V is TRBV5-5 and J is TRBJ2-7; TRBD2 might be the D (6 bases). Trimming took off 2 bases at V and 7 bases at J, with 7 bases between the two ends. The CDR3 is 11 residues long. Germline CDR1 and CDR2: SGHKS and YYEKEE (reference sequence). CDR3 sequence: CASSFGREQYF. In DNA, the CDR3 is TGTGCCAGCAGCTTTGGGAGGGAGCAGTACTTC. The full variable domain, completed using reference TRBV5-5 and TRBJ2-7, is DAGVTQSPTHLIKTRGQQVTLRCSPISGHKSVSWYQQVLGQGPQFIFQYYEKEERGRGNFPDRFSARQFPNYSSELNVNALLLGDSALYLCASSFGREQYFGPGTRLTVT.

This clonotype showed up many times. The V call is TRBV7-2, the J call TRBJ2-7; 14 bases match TRBD2. V gave up 5 bases and J gave up 4 bases; unmatched junction bases: 7. Germline V CDR1 and CDR2: SGHTA, FQGNSA. The CDR3 covers 16 residues. The CDR3 coding sequence is TGTGCCAGCAGCGACTGGACTAGCGGGAGGACGTACGAGCAGTACTTC. It encodes CASSDWTSGRTYEQYF.

As for this clonotype: A read error may be the cause here, since a much bigger clone is one base away. The rearrangement links TRBV6-2 or TRBV6-3 to TRBJ2-1; D is uncertain. Trimming stripped 5 bases from V and 10 bases from J, with 18 bases between. Germline lookup yields CDR1 MNHEY and CDR2 SVGEGT. The CDR3 contains 14 residues. CDR3 nucleotides: TGTGCCAGCAGTCCTTCCGCCGCCCAATACGAGCAGTTCTTC. Its protein product is CASSPSAAQYEQFF.

This clonotype was observed many times. The chain combines TRBV27 with TRBJ1-3; no reliable D call. CDR3 length: 13 residues. Germline CDR1 reads MNHEY; CDR2 reads SMNVEV (reference sequence). V was cut by 3 bases and J by 4 bases, with 7 bases left in between. CDR3 DNA: TGTGCCAGCAGTTTTAGAGAAGGAAACACCATATATTTT. Amino acids: CASSFREGNTIYF.

This clonotype was detected many times. The chain has TRBV7-8 and TRBJ2-5; D is undetermined. The germline V gene encodes CDR1 SGHVS and CDR2 FQNEAQ. This CDR3 is built from 14 residues. V was clipped by 1 base and J by 1 base, with 7 bases between them. CDR3 sequence reads: CASSLGGFQETQYF. DNA for the CDR3: TGTGCCAGCAGCTTAGGCGGCTTCCAAGAGACCCAGTACTTC.

The V call is TRBV20-1, the J call TRBJ1-5; D not resolved. Germline CDR1 reads DFQATT; CDR2 reads SNEGSKA (reference sequence). This CDR3 comprises 14 residues. The V gene lost 3 bases and the J gene lost 0 bases, with 9 bases spanning the gap. The CDR3 loop reads CSASAADSNQPQHF. CDR3 DNA sequence: TGCAGTGCTAGCGCGGCGGATAGCAATCAGCCCCAGCATTTT.

This chain joins TRBV4-1 and TRBJ1-1, with TRBD1 as a possible D gene (6 bases). CDR1 and CDR2 from the germline V gene are MGHRA and YSYEKL. CDR3 size: 15 residues. V was shortened by 4 bases and J by 2 bases, with 14 bases between the two germline ends. This CDR3 reads CASSRPGVLNTEAFF. CDR3 nucleotide sequence: TGCGCCAGCAGCCGCCCAGGGGTTTTAAACACTGAAGCTTTCTTT.

This clonotype was seen ten or more times. The chain is built from TRBV30 and TRBJ1-1, with D maybe TRBD1 (5 bases). The CDR3 contains 13 residues. The V gene's germline CDR1 is GTSNPN and CDR2 SVGIG (reference sequence). V gave up 8 bases and J gave up 1 base, with 14 bases separating them. As DNA, the CDR3 is TGTGCCAGGACGACGACAGCGAACACTGAAGCTTTCTTT. This codes for CARTTTANTEAFF.